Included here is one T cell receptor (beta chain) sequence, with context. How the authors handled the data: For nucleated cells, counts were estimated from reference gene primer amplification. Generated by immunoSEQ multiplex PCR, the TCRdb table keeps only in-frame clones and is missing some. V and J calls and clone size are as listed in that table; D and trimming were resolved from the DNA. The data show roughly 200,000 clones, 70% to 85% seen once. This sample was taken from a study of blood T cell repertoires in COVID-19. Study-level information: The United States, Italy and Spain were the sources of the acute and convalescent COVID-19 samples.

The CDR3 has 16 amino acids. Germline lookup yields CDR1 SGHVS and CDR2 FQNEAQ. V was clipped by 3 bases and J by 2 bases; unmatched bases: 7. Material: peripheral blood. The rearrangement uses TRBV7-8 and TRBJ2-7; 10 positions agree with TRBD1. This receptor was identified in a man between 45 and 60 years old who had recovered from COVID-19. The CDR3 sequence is CASSLSPGTGAYEQYF. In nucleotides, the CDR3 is TGTGCCAGCAGCTTGAGTCCCGGGACAGGGGCCTACGAGCAGTACTTC.